This TCR beta chain was identified during a study of shared clonotypes between healthy human individuals (dated by TCRdb to the early 2020s). General notes on the study: The cohort included a few men and a couple of women between 18 and 49 years of age. To estimate repertoire size and how much clonotype sharing occurs between individuals, the study deeply sequenced the blood TCR repertoires of roughly 5 healthy adults. Each donor's leukapheresis produced roughly between roughly 0.9 and 9 billion PBMCs. Different laboratories and diverse techniques were used to prepare libraries and sequence TCR repertoires, to increase sequencing depth and limit assay-specific biases. For each donor, three plates each were used for CD4 naive and CD4 memory, two plates were used for CD8 naive, and one plate was used for CD8 memory.

After removal of 8 bases from V and 4 bases from J, the junction retains 5 bases not matched to a gene. Measured from the cysteine to the phenylalanine, the CDR3 is 14 residues long. This entry keeps only the CDR3 DNA: 42 bases, framed from base 1. The germline V gene specifies KGHSH as CDR1 and LQKENI as CDR2. Donors were healthy HIV-negative adults with no recently reported acute infections or vaccinations. Every donor was a Caucasian adult residing in Nashville, Tennessee, USA. The CD8 memory samples were a combination of magnetically selected CD45RO+ cells and CCR7-negative CD45RA+ effector memory (TemRA) cells. After blood collection by leukapheresis, PBMCs were isolated using Ficoll-Histopaque density gradient centrifugation and then cryopreserved in the vapor phase of liquid nitrogen. Purity and quantity of every magnetically sorted T cell population were checked by analytical flow cytometry. From each sorted fraction, genomic DNA was isolated and quantified by UV absorbance on a Nanodrop 2000c.

Using the deep immunoSEQ assay, TCR CDR3 regions were amplified from genomic DNA by multiplex PCR. Genomic DNA extracted from each cell subset was distributed evenly over all wells of several immunoSEQ 96-well plates, and each plate served as one replicate. Each replicate PCR for sorted subsets received about 210 ng genomic DNA, equal to roughly 33,000 T cell genomes. The purified libraries were quantified using a Qubit 3.0 fluorometer, sized with a Bioanalyzer 2100, and then quantified again using the KAPA Library Quantification kit. Each immunoSEQ 96-well plate was sequenced on its own single-read 150-cycle Illumina NextSeq 550 flow cell. The original methods were these. Because the immunoSEQ output held only junctional sequences and lacked quality scores, the filtering could not match the filtering applied to full-length reads. To assign V/J genes and CDR3, sequences were annotated against IMGT germline references using PyIR, a Python wrapper for IgBLAST v1.9. Any read was removed if the V/J assignment was weak (E-value above 1e-6), the CDR3 was missing, or the read contained stop codons, out-of-frame junctions, or ambiguous translated residues. V3J clonotypes were defined as sequences sharing the same inferred V gene, J gene, and CDR3 amino acid sequence. Percentage overlap between repertoires was calculated by dividing the number of shared unique clonotypes by the size of the smaller repertoire. RTK rarefaction, the Chao1 estimator, and Recon v2.1 estimates of unobserved clonotypes were used to assess repertoire richness. For all TCRbeta clonotypes obtained by the gDNA method from several donors, generation probabilities were computed with OLGA. The clones in this table, taken by TCRdb from immuneACCESS, are in-frame only. Not every clone is retained; where verified, under half of the shortfall comes from an unresolved V gene, and the cause of the rest is unknown. The D gene and trimming were derived from the DNA, and the V and J assignments and clone size from that table. The sample table contains 110,000 or so clones; only one count was recorded for around 71% of them. The ten largest clones represent around 23% of the sample.

What the work shows at the level of the full study, not this receptor alone: Compared with non-shared clonotypes, clonotypes shared by all four sorted-subset donors had higher generation probabilities. Across a handful of donors, about 5% of naive CD4, approximately 4% of naive CD8, 2.3% of memory CD4, and over 0.35% of memory CD8 clonotypes were shared. The small number of donors limited the genetic and exposure-history diversity represented. Sampling was restricted to blood, and TCR repertoires in tissues likely differ from the TCR repertoires found in blood. Estimated clonotype richness was generally larger for naive than for memory subsets. Incomplete sequencing was indicated by rarefaction of sorted-subset datasets, despite the large sequencing depth. Pairwise subsampling indicated that sequencing depth was expected to affect the degree of clonotype sharing among donors.

Concerning this clone: The specificity of this receptor is unknown. No per-base quality is available; no much larger clone lies one base away.

The sequence came from a woman aged 25-40 years in good health. The rearranged chain carries TRBV18 and TRBJ1-5, and TRBD1 matches 10 of the central bases. The specimen sequenced was memory CD8+ T cells sorted from blood. Sample cell subset or site, as interpreted from the label and publication: CD45RO+ cells pooled with CCR7-negative TemRA cells. In nucleotides, the sequence is TGTGCCAGCCGGGACAGGGGATCGAATCAGCCCCAGCATTTT. Its coded protein is CASRDRGSNQPQHF. The full variable domain, with segments outside the CDR3 supplied by the reference TRBV18 and TRBJ1-5 proteins, appears as NAGVMQNPRHLVRRRGQEARLRCSPMKGHSHVYWYRQLPEEGLKFMVYLQKENIIDESGMPKERFSAEFPKEGPSILRIQQVVRGDSAAYFCASRDRGSNQPQHFGDGTRLSIL.